This T cell receptor (beta chain) was sequenced during a study of blood T cell repertoires in COVID-19. Study-wide background: PBMCs, B-cell-depleted T cells, or T cells provided the cDNA or gDNA that made up the material.

Profiled with immunoSEQ multiplex PCR; TCRdb holds only in-frame clones, not every one. The sample holds 210,000 or so clones, under 90% seen once. Between the trimmed V and J ends, which lost 6 bases and 3 bases, there was a span of 11 bases. Germline V gives CDR1 SQVTM, CDR2 ANQGSEA. The CDR3 loop spans 12 amino acids. This clone appeared once. The receptor comes from a woman aged 45-59 years who had been exposed to COVID-19. This chain joins TRBV29-1 and TRBJ1-2; tentatively, D is TRBD1 (6 bases). Material for sequencing was PBMCs or T cells enriched from blood (not recorded which). DNA for the CDR3: TGCAGCGTCTCCGACAGGCACTATGGCTACACCTTC. Protein: CSVSDRHYGYTF.